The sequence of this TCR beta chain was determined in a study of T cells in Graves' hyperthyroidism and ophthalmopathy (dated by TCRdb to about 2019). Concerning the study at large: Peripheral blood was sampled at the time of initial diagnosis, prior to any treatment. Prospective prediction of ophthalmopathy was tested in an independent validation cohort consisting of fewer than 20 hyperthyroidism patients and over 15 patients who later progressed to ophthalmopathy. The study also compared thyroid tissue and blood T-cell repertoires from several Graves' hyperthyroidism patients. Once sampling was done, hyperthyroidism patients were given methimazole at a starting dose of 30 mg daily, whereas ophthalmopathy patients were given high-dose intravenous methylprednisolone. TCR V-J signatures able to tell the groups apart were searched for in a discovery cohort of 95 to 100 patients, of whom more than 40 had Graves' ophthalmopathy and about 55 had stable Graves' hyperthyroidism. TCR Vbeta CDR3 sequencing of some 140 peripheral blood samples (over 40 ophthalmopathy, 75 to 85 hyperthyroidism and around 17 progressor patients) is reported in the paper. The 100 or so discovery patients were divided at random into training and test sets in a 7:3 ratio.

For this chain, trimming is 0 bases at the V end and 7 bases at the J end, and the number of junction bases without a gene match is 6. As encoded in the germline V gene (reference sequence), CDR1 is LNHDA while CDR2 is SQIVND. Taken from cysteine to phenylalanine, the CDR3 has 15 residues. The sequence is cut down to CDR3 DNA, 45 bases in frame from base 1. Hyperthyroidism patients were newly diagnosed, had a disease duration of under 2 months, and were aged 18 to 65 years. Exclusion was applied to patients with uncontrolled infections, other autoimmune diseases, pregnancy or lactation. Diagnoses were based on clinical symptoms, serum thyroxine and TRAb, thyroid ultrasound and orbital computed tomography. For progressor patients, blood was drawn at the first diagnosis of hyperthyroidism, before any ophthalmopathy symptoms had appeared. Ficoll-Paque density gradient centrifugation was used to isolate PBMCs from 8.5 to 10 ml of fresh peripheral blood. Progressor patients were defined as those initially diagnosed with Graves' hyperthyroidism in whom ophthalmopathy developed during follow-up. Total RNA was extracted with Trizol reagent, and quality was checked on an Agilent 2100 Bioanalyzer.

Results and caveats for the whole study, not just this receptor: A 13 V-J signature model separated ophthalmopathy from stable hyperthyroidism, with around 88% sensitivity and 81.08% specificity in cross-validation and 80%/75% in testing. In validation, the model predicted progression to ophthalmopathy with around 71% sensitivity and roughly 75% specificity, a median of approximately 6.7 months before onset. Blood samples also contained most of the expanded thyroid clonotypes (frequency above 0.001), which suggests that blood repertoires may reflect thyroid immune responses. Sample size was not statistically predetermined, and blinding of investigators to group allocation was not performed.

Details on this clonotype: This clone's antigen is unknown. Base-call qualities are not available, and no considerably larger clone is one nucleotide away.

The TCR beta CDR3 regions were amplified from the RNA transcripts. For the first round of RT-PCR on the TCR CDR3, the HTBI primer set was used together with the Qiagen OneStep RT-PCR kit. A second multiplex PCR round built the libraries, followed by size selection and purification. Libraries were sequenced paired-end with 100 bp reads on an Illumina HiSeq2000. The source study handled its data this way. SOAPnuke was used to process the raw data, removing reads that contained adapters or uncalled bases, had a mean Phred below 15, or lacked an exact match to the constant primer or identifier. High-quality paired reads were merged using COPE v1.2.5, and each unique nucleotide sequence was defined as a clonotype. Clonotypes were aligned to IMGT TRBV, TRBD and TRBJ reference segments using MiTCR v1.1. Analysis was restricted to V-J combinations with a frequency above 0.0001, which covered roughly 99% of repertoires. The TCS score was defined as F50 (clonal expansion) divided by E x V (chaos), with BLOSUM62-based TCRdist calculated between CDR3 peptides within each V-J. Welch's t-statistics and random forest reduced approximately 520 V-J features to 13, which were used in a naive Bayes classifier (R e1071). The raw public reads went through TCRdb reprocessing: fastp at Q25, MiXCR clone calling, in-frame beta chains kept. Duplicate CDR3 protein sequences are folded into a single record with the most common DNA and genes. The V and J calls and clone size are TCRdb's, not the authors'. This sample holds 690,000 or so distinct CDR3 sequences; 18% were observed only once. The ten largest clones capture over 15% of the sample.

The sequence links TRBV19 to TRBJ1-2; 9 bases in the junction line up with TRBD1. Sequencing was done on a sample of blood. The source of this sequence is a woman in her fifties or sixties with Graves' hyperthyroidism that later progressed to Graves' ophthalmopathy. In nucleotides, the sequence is TGTGCCAGTAGTATAGATCGCGTGGACAGGGGTGGCTACACCTTC. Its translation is CASSIDRVDRGGYTF.